A single sample gave rise to the 7 T cell receptor beta chains below, sequenced in a study of blood T cell repertoires in COVID-19. Method: immunoSEQ multiplex PCR; TCRdb's copy keeps in-frame clones and lacks some. The sample lists 55,000 to 75,000 clones, around 70% occurring once. Sequenced input: peripheral blood. The receptors derive from a man between 60 and 75 years old with acute or convalescent COVID-19.

This clone has just a few counts. This sequence joins TRBV7-8 and TRBJ1-3, with 7 positions matching TRBD1. V was clipped by 11 bases and J by 4 bases; unmatched bases: 11. The germline gives CDR1 SGHVS, CDR2 FQNEAQ. The CDR3 contains 14 residues. The CDR3 region is CAVTATGFGNTIYF. The CDR3 DNA is TGTGCCGTTACTGCGACAGGGTTCGGAAACACCATATATTTT.

With regard to this clone: A much larger clone sits a single nucleotide away, making a read error possible. V usage is TRBV9 and J usage is TRBJ2-2, with 9 nucleotides matching TRBD2. The germline V gene has CDR1 SGDLS and CDR2 YYNGEE. The J segment lost 4 bases and the V segment lost 0 bases, leaving 7 bases of the junction unmatched. The CDR3 consists of 17 residues. CDR3 sequence (DNA): TGTGCCAGCAGCGTAGAAGGCGGGGGGGAGCTCACCGGGGAGCTGTTTTTT. Protein sequence: CASSVEGGGELTGELFF.

The chain joins TRBV3-1 (or the pseudogene TRBV3-2) to TRBJ1-1; the match to TRBD1 covers 7 bases. The trim removed 6 bases at V and 4 bases at J, leaving 8 bases unmatched. This CDR3 has 14 residues. Germline V gene lookup returns CDR1 LGHDT and CDR2 YNNKEL (reference sequence). The CDR3 loop reads CASSDSDRATEAFF. In nucleotides, the CDR3 is TGTGCCAGCAGTGATAGCGACAGGGCCACTGAAGCTTTCTTT.

The rearrangement joins TRBV28 to TRBJ2-7; no reliable D call. The CDR3 is made up of 16 amino acids. Germline CDR1 reads MDHEN; CDR2 reads SYDVKM. Trimming took off 1 base at V and 3 bases at J, with 16 bases between the two ends. The CDR3 DNA reads TGTGCCAGCAGTTTATTTGGCCCCCAAAAAAGCTACGAGCAGTACTTC. Translation gives CASSLFGPQKSYEQYF.

The table lists this clone with a few counts. The V call is TRBV19, the J call TRBJ1-3, with D perhaps matching TRBD1 (5 bases). This CDR3 spans 15 amino acids. Germline V gives CDR1 LNHDA, CDR2 SQIVND (reference sequence). V lost 6 bases, J lost 5 bases, and 17 bases lay in between. The CDR3 loop reads CASRNPGIPRNTIYF. CDR3 nucleotides: TGTGCCAGTAGGAACCCAGGGATTCCAAGAAACACCATATATTTT.

This clone was counted only a few times. The chain joins TRBV7-9 to TRBJ2-1; the D gene is possibly TRBD1 (5 bases). Germline V gene lookup returns CDR1 SEHNR and CDR2 FQNEAQ (reference sequence). V was cut by 3 bases and J by 10 bases, with 19 bases left in between. The CDR3 length is 15 residues. The CDR3 spells CASSFRSPGLLEQFF. The CDR3 DNA is TGTGCCAGCAGCTTCCGGTCCCCAGGGCTCCTGGAGCAGTTCTTC.

The rearrangement uses TRBV7-8 and TRBJ1-5; no firm D call. The length of the CDR3 is 13 residues. The germline CDR1 and CDR2 sequences are SGHVS and FQNEAQ. V lost 5 bases, J lost 2 bases, and 7 bases lay in between. The CDR3 protein is CASSRLGNQPQHF. CDR3 nucleotide sequence: TGTGCCAGCAGCCGTCTTGGCAATCAGCCCCAGCATTTT. The full variable domain, rest sourced from reference TRBV7-8 and TRBJ1-5, is GAGVSQSPRYKVAKRGQDVALRCDPISGHVSLFWYQQALGQGPEFLTYFQNEAQLDKSGLPSDRFFAERPEGSVSTLKIQRTQQEDSAVYLCASSRLGNQPQHFGDGTRLSIL.